The 2 T cell receptor beta chains below were found in one sample sequenced in a study of T-cell memory formation after mild COVID-19. TCRdb fed the 5' RACE reads into MiXCR, producing one record per CDR3 protein. The table has fewer than 400,000 distinct CDR3 sequences, roughly 13% seen once. The specimen was PBMCs or a T cell subset sorted from them (not recorded which). These receptors all stem from a man between 18 and 35 years old who had mild COVID-19 (a few samples of this study predate the infection). Cell type and time point are not known.

This clonotype occurred a few times. In nucleotides, the CDR3 is TGTGCCAGCAGCTTAGTAGACTTCCAGGGCCATCCGTTCTTC. This sequence encodes CASSLVDFQGHPFF. The V gene is TRBV7-6, the J gene TRBJ2-1, with D possibly being TRBD1 (5 bases). This CDR3 comprises 14 residues. The germline gives CDR1 SGHVS, CDR2 FNYEAQ. Deletions cut 1 base from V and 15 bases from J, with 19 bases between.

As to this clonotype: A much larger clone differs by one base, so this may be a read error. The V and J genes are TRBV6-2 or TRBV6-3 and TRBJ1-1, with D unresolved. The CDR3 is 13 amino acids. In germline, CDR1 is MNHEY, CDR2 SVGEGT. The V and J ends lost 2 bases and 6 bases respectively, with 10 bases between them. For the CDR3, the DNA is TGTGCCAGCAGTTACGGTGATGGTCCTGAAGCTTTCTTT. Protein sequence: CASSYGDGPEAFF.